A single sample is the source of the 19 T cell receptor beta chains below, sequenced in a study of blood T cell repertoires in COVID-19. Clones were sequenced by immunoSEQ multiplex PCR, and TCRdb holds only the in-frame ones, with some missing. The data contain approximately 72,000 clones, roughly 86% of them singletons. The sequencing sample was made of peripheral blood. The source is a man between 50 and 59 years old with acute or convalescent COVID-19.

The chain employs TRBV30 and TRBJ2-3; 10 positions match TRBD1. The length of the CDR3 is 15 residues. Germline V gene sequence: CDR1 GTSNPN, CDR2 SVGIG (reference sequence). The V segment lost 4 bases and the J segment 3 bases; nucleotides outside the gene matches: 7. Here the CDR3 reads CAWTPTGGETDTQYF. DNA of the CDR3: TGTGCCTGGACCCCGACAGGGGGCGAAACAGATACGCAGTATTTT.

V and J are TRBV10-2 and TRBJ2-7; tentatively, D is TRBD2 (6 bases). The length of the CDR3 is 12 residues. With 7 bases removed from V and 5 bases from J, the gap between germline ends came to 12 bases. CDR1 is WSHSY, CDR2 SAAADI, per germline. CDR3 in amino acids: CASTGTWDEQYF. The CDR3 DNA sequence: TGCGCCAGCACCGGGACTTGGGACGAGCAGTACTTC.

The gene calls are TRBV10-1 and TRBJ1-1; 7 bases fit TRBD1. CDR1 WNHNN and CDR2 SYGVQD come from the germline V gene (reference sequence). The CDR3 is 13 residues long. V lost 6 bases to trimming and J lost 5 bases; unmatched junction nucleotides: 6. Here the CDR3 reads CASSQTGRTEAFF. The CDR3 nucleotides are TGCGCCAGCAGCCAGACAGGGCGTACTGAAGCTTTCTTT.

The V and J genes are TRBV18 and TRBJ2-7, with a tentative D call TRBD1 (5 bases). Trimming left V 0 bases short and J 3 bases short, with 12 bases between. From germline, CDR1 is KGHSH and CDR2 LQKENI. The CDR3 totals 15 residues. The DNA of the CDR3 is TGTGCCAGCTCACCACCGCAGGGTAGGGACTACGAGCAGTACTTC. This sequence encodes CASSPPQGRDYEQYF.

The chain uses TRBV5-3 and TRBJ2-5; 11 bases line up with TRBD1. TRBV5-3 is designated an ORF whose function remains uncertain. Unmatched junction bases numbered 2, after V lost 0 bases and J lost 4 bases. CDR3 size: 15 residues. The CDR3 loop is CARSLGTGGLETQYF. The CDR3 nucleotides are TGTGCCAGAAGCTTGGGGACAGGGGGCTTAGAGACCCAGTACTTC.

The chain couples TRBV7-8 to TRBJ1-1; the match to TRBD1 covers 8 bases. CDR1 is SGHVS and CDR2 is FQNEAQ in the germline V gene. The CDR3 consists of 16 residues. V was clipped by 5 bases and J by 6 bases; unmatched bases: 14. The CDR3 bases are TGTGCCAGCAGCCCGCGGGACAGGCTCAACGGGGCTGAAGCTTTCTTT. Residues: CASSPRDRLNGAEAFF.

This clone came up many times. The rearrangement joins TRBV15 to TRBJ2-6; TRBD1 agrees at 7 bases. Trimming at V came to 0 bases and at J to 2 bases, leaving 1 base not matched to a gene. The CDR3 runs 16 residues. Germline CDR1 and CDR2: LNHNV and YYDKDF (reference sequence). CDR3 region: CATSRETGTGANVLTF. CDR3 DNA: TGTGCCACCAGCAGAGAGACAGGGACTGGGGCCAACGTCCTGACTTTC.

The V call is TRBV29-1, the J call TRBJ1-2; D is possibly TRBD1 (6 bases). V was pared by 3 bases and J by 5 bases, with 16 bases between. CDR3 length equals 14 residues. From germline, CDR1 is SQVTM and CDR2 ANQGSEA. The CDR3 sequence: CSVDGFRGRYGYTF. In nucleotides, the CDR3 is TGCAGCGTTGACGGTTTCAGGGGAAGGTATGGCTACACCTTC.

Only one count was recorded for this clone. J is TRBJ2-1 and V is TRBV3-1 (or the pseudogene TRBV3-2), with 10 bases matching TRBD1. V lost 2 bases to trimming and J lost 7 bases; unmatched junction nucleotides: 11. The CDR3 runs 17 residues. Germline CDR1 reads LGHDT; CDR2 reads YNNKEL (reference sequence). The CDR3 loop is CASSQSVGTGVENEQFF. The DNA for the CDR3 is TGTGCCAGCAGCCAATCTGTGGGGACAGGGGTGGAGAATGAGCAGTTCTTC.

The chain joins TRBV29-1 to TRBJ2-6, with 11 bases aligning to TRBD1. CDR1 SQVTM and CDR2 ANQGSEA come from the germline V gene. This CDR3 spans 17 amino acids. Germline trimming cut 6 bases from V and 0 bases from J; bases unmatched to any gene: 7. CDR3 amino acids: CSVTGTGGLSGANVLTF. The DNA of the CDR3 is TGCAGCGTGACGGGGACAGGGGGACTCTCTGGGGCCAACGTCCTGACTTTC. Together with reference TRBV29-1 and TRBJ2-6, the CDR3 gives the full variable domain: SAVISQKPSRDICQRGTSLTIQCQVDSQVTMMFWYRQQPGQSLTLIATANQGSEATYESGFVIDKFPISRPNLTFSTLTVSNMSPEDSSIYLCSVTGTGGLSGANVLTFGAGSRLTVL.

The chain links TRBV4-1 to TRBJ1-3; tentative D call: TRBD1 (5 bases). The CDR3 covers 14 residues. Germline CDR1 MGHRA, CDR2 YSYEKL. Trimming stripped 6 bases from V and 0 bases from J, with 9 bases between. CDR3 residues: CASRAGYSGNTIYF. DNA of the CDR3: TGCGCCAGCAGGGCAGGGTACTCTGGAAACACCATATATTTT.

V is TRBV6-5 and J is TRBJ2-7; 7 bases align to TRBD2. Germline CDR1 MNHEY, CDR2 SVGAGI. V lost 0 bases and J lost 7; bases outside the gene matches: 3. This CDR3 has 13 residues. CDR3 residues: CASSYSMRGEQYF. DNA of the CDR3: TGTGCCAGCAGTTACTCGATGCGGGGGGAGCAGTACTTC.

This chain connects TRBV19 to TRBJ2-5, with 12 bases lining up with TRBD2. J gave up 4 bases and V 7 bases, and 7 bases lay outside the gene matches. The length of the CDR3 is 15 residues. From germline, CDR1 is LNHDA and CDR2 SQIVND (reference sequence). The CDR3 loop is CASNTLAGGGETQYF. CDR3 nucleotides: TGTGCCAGTAACACTCTAGCGGGAGGGGGAGAGACCCAGTACTTC. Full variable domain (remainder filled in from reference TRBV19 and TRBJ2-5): DGGITQSPKYLFRKEGQNVTLSCEQNLNHDAMYWYRQDPGQGLRLIYYSQIVNDFQKGDIAEGYSVSREKKESFPLTVTSAQKNPTAFYLCASNTLAGGGETQYFGPGTRLLVL.

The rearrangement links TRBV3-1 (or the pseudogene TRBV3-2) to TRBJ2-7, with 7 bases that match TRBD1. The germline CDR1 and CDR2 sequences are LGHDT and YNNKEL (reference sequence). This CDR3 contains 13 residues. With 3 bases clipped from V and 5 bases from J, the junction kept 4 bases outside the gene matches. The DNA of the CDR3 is TGTGCCAGCAGCCAGGGACAGAACGACGAGCAGTACTTC. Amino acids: CASSQGQNDEQYF.

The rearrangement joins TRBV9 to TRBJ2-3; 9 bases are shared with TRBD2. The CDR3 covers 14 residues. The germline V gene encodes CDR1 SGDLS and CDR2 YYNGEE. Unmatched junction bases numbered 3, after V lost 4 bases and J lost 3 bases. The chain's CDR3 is CASSSSGGTDTQYF. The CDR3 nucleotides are TGTGCCAGCAGCTCGAGCGGGGGGACAGATACGCAGTATTTT.

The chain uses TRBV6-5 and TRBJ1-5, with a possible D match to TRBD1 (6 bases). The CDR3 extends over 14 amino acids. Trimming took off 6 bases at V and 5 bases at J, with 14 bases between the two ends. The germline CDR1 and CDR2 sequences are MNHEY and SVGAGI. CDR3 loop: CASSLRGPDQPQHF. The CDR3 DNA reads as TGTGCCAGCAGCCTCAGGGGACCGGATCAGCCCCAGCATTTT.

The CDR3 protein is CAISGSIPTYSGNTIYF. The DNA for the CDR3 is TGTGCCATCAGTGGAAGCATTCCTACTTACTCTGGAAACACCATATATTTT. This sequence joins TRBV10-3 and TRBJ1-3; no firm D call. The CDR3 runs to 17 residues. From germline, CDR1 is ENHRY and CDR2 SYGVKD. With 4 bases removed from V and 0 bases from J, the gap between germline ends came to 16 bases.

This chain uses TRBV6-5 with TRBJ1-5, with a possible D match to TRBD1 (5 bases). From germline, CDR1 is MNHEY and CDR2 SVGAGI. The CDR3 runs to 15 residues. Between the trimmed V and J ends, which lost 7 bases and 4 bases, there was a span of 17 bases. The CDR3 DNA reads TGTGCCAGCACCCAAGAAGGGGTAGGGAATCAGCCCCAGCATTTT. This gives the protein CASTQEGVGNQPQHF.

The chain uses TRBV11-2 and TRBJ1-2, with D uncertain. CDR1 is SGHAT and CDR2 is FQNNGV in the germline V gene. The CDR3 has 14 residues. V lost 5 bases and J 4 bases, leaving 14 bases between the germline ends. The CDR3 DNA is TGTGCCAGCAGCGCCAAGCTATCCTTCTATGGCTACACCTTC. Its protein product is CASSAKLSFYGYTF.